What follows are 26 T cell receptor beta chains derived from one specimen sequenced in a study of blood T cell repertoires in COVID-19. TCRdb's table, derived via immunoSEQ multiplex PCR, lists solely in-frame clones and lacks some. The repertoire holds roughly 250,000 clones, around 90% seen once, with 0.83% in the top ten. The sample comprised peripheral blood. The receptors originated from a man aged 25 to 40 with COVID-19, enrolled during active disease.

The chain couples TRBV9 to TRBJ1-4; D remains unclear. V lost 4 bases, J lost 8 bases, and 15 bases lay in between. CDR1 SGDLS and CDR2 YYNGEE come from the germline V gene. The CDR3 has 14 amino acids. DNA of the CDR3: TGTGCCAGCAGCCCGGGAGGTCTCGGCGAAAAACTGTTTTTT. Encoded protein: CASSPGGLGEKLFF.

V is TRBV6-1 and J is TRBJ2-3; possible D gene TRBD2, 5 bases. The CDR3 is made up of 14 amino acids. The V end was cut by 0 bases, the J end by 10 bases, with 14 bases between. Germline V lookup: CDR1 MNHNS, CDR2 SASEGT. The CDR3 spells CASSEAETMRSQYF. For the CDR3, the DNA is TGTGCCAGCAGTGAAGCGGAGACTATGCGGTCGCAGTATTTT.

The chain couples TRBV27 to TRBJ1-2; D unclear. Germline V gives CDR1 MNHEY, CDR2 SMNVEV (reference sequence). This CDR3 is 15 amino acids long. Trimming left V 2 bases short and J 8 bases short, with 18 bases between. The DNA for the CDR3 is TGTGCCAGCAGTTTAGTGGGTCGGAAGACTGAGGGCTACACCTTC. Translation gives CASSLVGRKTEGYTF.

This clone was seen more than once but under ten times. V and J are TRBV5-4 and TRBJ1-1, with D perhaps TRBD1 (6 bases). The CDR3 sequence is 14 residues long. The germline CDR1 and CDR2 sequences are SGHNT and YYREEE (reference sequence). Trimming took 4 bases from V and 1 from J, leaving 11 bases between them. CDR3 residues: CASSLPGQNTEAFF. The CDR3 DNA is TGTGCCAGCAGCCTGCCGGGACAGAACACTGAAGCTTTCTTT. Full variable domain (missing parts from reference TRBV5-4 and TRBJ1-1): ETGVTQSPTHLIKTRGQQVTLRCSSQSGHNTVSWYQQALGQGPQFIFQYYREEENGRGNFPPRFSGLQFPNYSSELNVNALELDDSALYLCASSLPGQNTEAFFGQGTRLTVV.

This clone is a singleton in its sample. The chain links TRBV6-2 or TRBV6-3 to TRBJ1-2, with 8 bases that match TRBD1. Trimming at V came to 4 bases and at J to 7 bases, leaving 14 bases not matched to a gene. Per germline, CDR1 MNHEY and CDR2 SVGEGT. The CDR3 is 16 residues long. In DNA, the CDR3 is TGTGCCAGCAGTTCGGAGGGGGCAGGGGGCTTACCTGGCTACACCTTC. It encodes CASSSEGAGGLPGYTF.

The V and J genes are TRBV10-3 and TRBJ1-1; D not certain. The CDR3 length is 15 residues. Trimming removed 0 bases from V and 0 bases from J, with 8 bases in between. The germline V gene has CDR1 ENHRY and CDR2 SYGVKD. The CDR3 region has the DNA TGTGCCATCAGTGAGTCCCCAGGCATGAACACTGAAGCTTTCTTT. Its translation: CAISESPGMNTEAFF.

The chain couples TRBV30 to TRBJ1-2, with 7 bases that match TRBD1. The CDR3 runs 13 residues. With V trimmed by 5 bases and J by 4 bases, 7 bases remained unmatched. CDR1 and CDR2 from the germline V gene are GTSNPN and SVGIG (reference sequence). CDR3 region: CAWRRGTVYGYTF. The CDR3 nucleotides read TGTGCCTGGCGAAGGGGGACAGTCTATGGCTACACCTTC.

The chain carries TRBV9 and TRBJ1-1, with 8 bases lining up with TRBD1. Trimming at V came to 5 bases and at J to 4 bases, leaving 7 bases not matched to a gene. CDR3 size: 14 residues. Germline lookup yields CDR1 SGDLS and CDR2 YYNGEE. The CDR3 bases are TGTGCCAGCAGGGCAGGACAGGGTGTCACTGAAGCTTTCTTT. It is translated as CASRAGQGVTEAFF. The complete variable domain, with remaining parts taken from reference TRBV9 and TRBJ1-1, reads DSGVTQTPKHLITATGQRVTLRCSPRSGDLSVYWYQQSLDQGLQFLIQYYNGEERAKGNILERFSAQQFPDLHSELNLSSLELGDSALYFCASRAGQGVTEAFFGQGTRLTVV.

The chain carries TRBV10-3 and TRBJ1-5, with D uncertain. V lost 1 base and J lost 4, with 8 bases in between. Germline CDR1 ENHRY, CDR2 SYGVKD. This CDR3 contains 14 residues. The CDR3 DNA is TGTGCCATCAGTGAGTTGGGAGGGAATCAGCCCCAGCATTTT. It specifies CAISELGGNQPQHF.

This chain connects TRBV19 to TRBJ2-2; 7 nucleotides match TRBD1. Germline values: CDR1 LNHDA, CDR2 SQIVND (reference sequence). Trimming cost V 5 bases and J 7 bases; bases outside gene matches: 16. This CDR3 spans 17 amino acids. The chain's CDR3 is CASSHSPAGGWGGELFF. The CDR3 DNA follows: TGTGCCAGTAGTCACTCCCCCGCAGGGGGTTGGGGCGGGGAGCTGTTTTTT.

The chain couples TRBV5-1 to TRBJ2-5; 15 bases match TRBD2. CDR1 is SGHRS, CDR2 YFSETQ, per germline. J was trimmed by 5 bases and V by 1 base; bases with no gene match: 6. This CDR3 region has 17 residues. CDR3 sequence reads: CASSLPSGLAGGETQYF. Here the CDR3 DNA reads TGCGCCAGCAGCTTGCCTTCGGGACTAGCGGGGGGCGAGACCCAGTACTTC.

The chain recombines TRBV2 with TRBJ2-3; D gene uncertain. The CDR3 consists of 14 residues. Germline values: CDR1 SNHLY, CDR2 FYNNEI. V lost 4 bases, J lost 3 bases, and 11 bases lay in between. CDR3 coding DNA: TGTGCCAGCAGTGTTCTAGGTACGACAGATACGCAGTATTTT. This sequence encodes CASSVLGTTDTQYF.

CDR3 in amino acids: CASSPRTGVNYGYTF. CDR3 nucleotide sequence: TGTGCCAGCAGCCCCCGGACAGGGGTTAACTATGGCTACACCTTC. The chain recombines TRBV7-2 with TRBJ1-2, with 9 bases lining up with TRBD1. From germline, CDR1 is SGHTA and CDR2 FQGNSA. This CDR3 region has 15 residues. Unmatched junction bases numbered 5, after V lost 5 bases and J lost 1 base. Looking up the rest from reference TRBV7-2 and TRBJ1-2 gives the full variable domain: GAGVSQSPSNKVTEKGKDVELRCDPISGHTALYWYRQSLGQGLEFLIYFQGNSAPDKSGLPSDRFSAERTGGSVSTLTIQRTQQEDSAVYLCASSPRTGVNYGYTFGSGTRLTVV.

The rearrangement joins TRBV27 to TRBJ1-6, with D hard to call. The V end lost 5 bases, the J end lost 4 bases, and 12 bases lay between the germline ends. Germline-derived CDR1 and CDR2 are MNHEY and SMNVEV (reference sequence). The CDR3 extends over 15 amino acids. The CDR3 reads CASSHREEYNSPLHF. CDR3 sequence (DNA): TGTGCCAGCAGTCATCGTGAGGAGTATAATTCACCCCTCCACTTT.

The CDR3 region has the DNA TGCGCCAGCAGGGCGGGGCTCAGCAATCAGCCCCAGCATTTT. Translated: CASRAGLSNQPQHF. The chain carries TRBV5-1 and TRBJ1-5; TRBD1 might be the D (5 bases). Germline-derived CDR1 and CDR2 are SGHRS and YFSETQ. Between the trimmed V and J ends, which lost 5 bases and 1 base, there was a span of 10 bases. The CDR3 is 14 residues long.

This rearrangement joins TRBV28 to TRBJ2-7; D may be TRBD1 (6 bases). V dropped 5 bases and J dropped 3 bases, with 20 bases sitting between them. The CDR3 loop spans 16 amino acids. Germline values: CDR1 MDHEN, CDR2 SYDVKM. The CDR3 bases are TGTGCCAGCAGTCAGAGCGCCGGGACACCTCACTACGAGCAGTACTTC. Translated, it gives CASSQSAGTPHYEQYF.

The J gene is TRBJ1-6, the V gene TRBV3-1 (or the pseudogene TRBV3-2), with unresolved D. V gave up 0 bases and J gave up 4 bases, with 10 bases separating them. CDR3 length equals 16 residues. Germline CDR1 reads LGHDT; CDR2 reads YNNKEL (reference sequence). CDR3 residues: CASSQDRGGYNSPLHF. As DNA, the CDR3 is TGTGCCAGCAGCCAAGATAGAGGAGGATATAATTCACCCCTCCACTTT.

This sequence joins TRBV4-1 and TRBJ1-3; tentatively, D is TRBD1 (6 bases). Germline lookup yields CDR1 MGHRA and CDR2 YSYEKL. V shed 4 bases and J shed 3 bases, with 25 bases lying between them. This CDR3 region has 19 residues. The CDR3 protein is CASSPLAGVIERGGNTIYF. The CDR3 DNA sequence: TGCGCCAGCAGCCCCCTGGCAGGGGTAATAGAGAGGGGTGGAAACACCATATATTTT.

This rearrangement joins TRBV5-1 to TRBJ2-2; TRBD2 aligns across 15 bases. The germline V gene has CDR1 SGHRS and CDR2 YFSETQ. The V gene end was trimmed by 4 bases and the J gene end by 4 bases; junction bases not matched to a gene: 8. This CDR3 spans 18 amino acids. The CDR3 DNA sequence: TGCGCCAGCAGCCCCGGACTAGCGGGGGGGCGAGGCACCGGGGAGCTGTTTTTT. Translated: CASSPGLAGGRGTGELFF. The full variable domain, in which reference TRBV5-1 and TRBJ2-2 provide the parts outside the CDR3, is KAGVTQTPRYLIKTRGQQVTLSCSPISGHRSVSWYQQTPGQGLQFLFEYFSETQRNKGNFPGRFSGRQFSNSRSEMNVSTLELGDSALYLCASSPGLAGGRGTGELFFGEGSRLTVL.

The V gene is TRBV18, the J gene TRBJ1-1; 10 nucleotides match TRBD1. This CDR3 comprises 16 residues. The V gene end was trimmed by 1 base and the J gene end by 5 bases; junction bases not matched to a gene: 7. Germline CDR1 KGHSH, CDR2 LQKENI. This CDR3 reads CASSPLPGQGWTEAFF. The CDR3 nucleotides read TGTGCCAGCTCACCACTTCCGGGACAGGGGTGGACTGAAGCTTTCTTT.

The chain links TRBV6-5 to TRBJ1-1, with TRBD1 identical over 7 bases. This CDR3 region has 15 residues. Trimming removed 6 bases from V and 1 base from J; junction bases left unmatched: 8. CDR1 and CDR2 from the germline V gene are MNHEY and SVGAGI. DNA of the CDR3: TGTGCCAGCAGCGACAGGGACCCCAAGAACACTGAAGCTTTCTTT. It yields the protein CASSDRDPKNTEAFF.

The J gene is TRBJ2-1, the V gene TRBV24-1; 7 nucleotides line up with TRBD2. From germline, CDR1 is KGHDR and CDR2 SFDVKD. This CDR3 contains 14 residues. V shed 4 bases and J 5 bases; nucleotides not matched to a gene: 4. CDR3 coding DNA: TGTGCCACCAGTGACTCAGGACTAGACAATGAGCAGTTCTTC. Translated: CATSDSGLDNEQFF.

In DNA, the CDR3 is TGCGCCAGCAGCCAAGAATTTGGGCCGCGAGATGGCTACACCTTC. Translating gives CASSQEFGPRDGYTF. The chain has TRBV4-1 and TRBJ1-2; D is unresolved. CDR1 and CDR2 from the germline V gene are MGHRA and YSYEKL. The V end lost 0 bases, the J end lost 6 bases, and 14 bases lay between the germline ends. The CDR3 runs 15 residues.

This clone has only one observation. The gene calls are TRBV3-1 (or the pseudogene TRBV3-2) and TRBJ1-6, with 7 bases identical to TRBD1. CDR1 is LGHDT, CDR2 YNNKEL, per germline (reference sequence). This CDR3 is 16 amino acids long. The ends lost 2 bases at V and 14 bases at J; junction bases unmatched: 15. Here the CDR3 DNA reads TGTGCCAGCAGCCAAACTCGGACAGGAGGATGGACGGCCCTCCACTTT. Its translation is CASSQTRTGGWTALHF.

The rearrangement joins TRBV15 to TRBJ1-2, with TRBD1 as a possible D gene (5 bases). V lost 5 bases and J 3 bases, leaving 13 bases between the germline ends. Germline CDR1 and CDR2: LNHNV and YYDKDF (reference sequence). The CDR3 loop spans 14 amino acids. CDR3 DNA sequence: TGTGCCACCAGCCTCGGACATTCTGACTATGGCTACACCTTC. This translates into CATSLGHSDYGYTF.

This chain links TRBV5-1 with TRBJ1-2; TRBD1 might be the D (6 bases). The CDR3 spans 13 residues. Trimming cost V 1 base and J 8 bases, with 12 bases left between them. CDR1 is SGHRS and CDR2 is YFSETQ in the germline V gene. As DNA, the CDR3 is TGCGCCAGCAGCTTGTCGTCAGGGGAAGGCTACACCTTC. Its protein is CASSLSSGEGYTF.